What follows are 6 T cell receptor beta chains derived from one specimen sequenced in a study of spatial heterogeneity in lung cancer. Time point noted: sample taken at primary tumor resection. Without sorting, whole RNA was sequenced from tumor, nontumor lung or frozen PBMC. TCRdb independently ran MiXCR on the 5' RACE reads; one entry per CDR3 protein. The sample lists tens of thousands of distinct CDR3 sequences; approximately 13% were seen once. The source material was PBMCs, sampled at surgery. Source of these receptors: a male donor with early-stage non-small cell lung cancer.

As concerns this clonotype: A much larger clone sits a single nucleotide away, making a read error possible. Since the CDR3 does not end with the conserved phenylalanine or tryptophan, this likely comes from a read error. The chain links TRBV2 to TRBJ2-1, with D possibly matching TRBD1 (6 bases). V lost 2 bases and J 2 bases, leaving 16 bases between the germline ends. CDR1 is SNHLY, CDR2 FYNNEI, per germline. There are 17 residues in the CDR3. Written as DNA, the CDR3 is TGTGCCAGCAGTGAACGGGCAGGGGTAGGACCCTACAATGAGCAGTTCGTC. Translated: CASSERAGVGPYNEQFV.

This clonotype was found many times. The chain has TRBV7-6 and TRBJ2-5, with 10 bases fitting TRBD1. This CDR3 has 17 amino acids. Per germline, CDR1 SGHVS and CDR2 FNYEAQ. The junction had 11 bases not matched to a gene; V was cut back by 2 bases and J by 5 bases. The CDR3 here is CASSLMGQGPSGETQYF. In DNA form, the CDR3 reads TGTGCCAGCAGCTTAATGGGACAGGGGCCATCTGGGGAGACCCAGTACTTC.

This clonotype was seen more than once but under ten times. The chain links TRBV6-2 or TRBV6-3 to TRBJ1-1, with D perhaps matching TRBD1 (6 bases). Looked up from germline, CDR1 is MNHEY and CDR2 is SVGEGT. The V and J ends lost 3 bases and 5 bases respectively, with 13 bases between them. This CDR3 has 14 residues. The CDR3 DNA reads as TGTGCCAGCAGTTATTTCAGAGGGGGGACTGAAGCTTTCTTT. Amino acid sequence: CASSYFRGGTEAFF.

This clonotype was seen only a few times. The chain carries TRBV20-1 and TRBJ2-3, with D tentatively TRBD1 (5 bases). Trimming removed 6 bases from V and 1 base from J, with 14 bases in between. The CDR3 is made up of 14 amino acids. Germline V gene data show CDR1 as DFQATT and CDR2 as SNEGSKA (reference sequence). The CDR3 DNA is TGCAGTGCCATCCGGACAAGAGGCACAGATACGCAGTATTTT. It specifies CSAIRTRGTDTQYF.

The table lists this clonotype with a few counts. The J gene is TRBJ1-5, the V gene TRBV18; D might be TRBD1 (5 bases). Germline V gene data show CDR1 as KGHSH and CDR2 as LQKENI. CDR3 size: 13 residues. V was trimmed by 2 bases and J by 4 bases, leaving 6 bases between them. The CDR3 DNA reads as TGTGCCAGCTCACCAGGGGCGAATCAGCCCCAGCATTTT. Its translation is CASSPGANQPQHF.

V is TRBV10-1 and J is TRBJ1-5; D remains unclear. Per germline, CDR1 WNHNN and CDR2 SYGVQD (reference sequence). The CDR3 is 13 amino acids. V dropped 0 bases and J dropped 6 bases, with 6 bases sitting between them. For the CDR3, the DNA is TGCGCCAGCAGTGAGTCGTTGGGTCAGCCCCAGCATTTT. It specifies CASSESLGQPQHF.